The 3 T cell receptor beta chains below all came from one sample that was sequenced in a study of blood T cell repertoires in COVID-19. Sequencing was performed with immunoSEQ multiplex PCR; in TCRdb, only in-frame clones are kept and a portion is missing. This table has more than 150,000 clones, 80% to 90% appearing once. The sequenced sample was peripheral blood. These receptors were obtained from a man in his 70s with active or convalescent COVID-19.

The chain joins TRBV5-1 to TRBJ2-1, with 14 bases aligning to TRBD2. The CDR3 loop spans 16 amino acids. The V segment lost 3 bases and the J segment 8 bases; nucleotides outside the gene matches: 7. CDR1 and CDR2 from the germline V gene are SGHRS and YFSETQ. CDR3 amino acids: CASSSAGTSGSDEQFF. Here the CDR3 DNA reads TGCGCCAGCAGCTCAGCAGGGACTAGCGGGAGCGATGAGCAGTTCTTC.

This chain joins TRBV19 and TRBJ1-5; possibly TRBD1 for D (6 bases). CDR3 length: 16 residues. The V gene lost 6 bases and the J gene lost 1 base, with 16 bases spanning the gap. Germline V gives CDR1 LNHDA, CDR2 SQIVND (reference sequence). The CDR3 DNA sequence: TGTGCCAGTAGGAAACCGGGACACTTGAGCAATCAGCCCCAGCATTTT. Residues: CASRKPGHLSNQPQHF.

This chain uses TRBV18 with TRBJ2-7; no clear D. CDR3 length: 13 amino acids. Per the germline V gene, CDR1 is KGHSH and CDR2 is LQKENI. V lost 3 bases and J 3 bases, leaving 9 bases between the germline ends. The CDR3 is CASSPYAVYEQYF. The CDR3 bases are TGTGCCAGCTCACCTTATGCAGTCTACGAGCAGTACTTC.